These T cell receptor beta chains were read from a single sample in a study of cytomegalovirus exposure and HLA in healthy donors. The data were produced by immunoSEQ multiplex PCR, yet TCRdb's version contains in-frame clones alone and is incomplete. The sample lists under 90,000 clones, around 70% occurring once. Sequenced sample: PBMCs. These receptors were taken from a middle-aged man in good health and CMV-seropositive. Both conserved end residues are trimmed from each CDR3. A D gene is named only where the DNA matches it firmly.

9,TRBD1,TRBV6-1,ASTETGRQY
14,TRBD1,TRBV5-1,ASSLRAGGANTEAF
12,TRBD2,TRBV7-6,ASSSLAGNNEQF
12,-,TRBV7-8,ASSPKSGSYEQY
11,-,TRBV7-3,ASSLTSGQPQH
13,TRBD1,TRBV15,ATSDGTGGNQPQH
11,-,TRBV28,ASSSGGPGEQY
13,TRBD1,TRBV6-6,ASSSQGASNQPQH
9,-,TRBV10-3,AIRGPTEAF
12,-,TRBV5-8,ASTYSGKSSPLH
13,TRBD1,TRBV9,ASSTGQGQAEKLF
14,TRBD1,TRBV6-6,ASSFDPQGYSYEQY
14,-,TRBV7-2,ASSLAVGRGDYEQY
11,-,TRBV7-8,ASSRTGGNEQF
15,TRBD1,TRBV11-2,ASTPGTGGAGANVLT
12,TRBD1,TRBV5-1,ASSLGGQQETQY
14,TRBD2,TRBV9,ASSASGGSGVGELF
12,-,TRBV5-1,ASSPQGTGTEAF
14,TRBD2,TRBV7-8,ASRSILAGHYNEQF
12,-,TRBV30,AWSGVQVNQPQH
13,-,TRBV7-7,ASSLSNHAEETQY
14,TRBD1,TRBV7-2,ASSLVGGPQNEKLF
11,TRBD1,TRBV29-1,SVQGQGGTEAF
12,-,TRBV18,ASSPPTGSYEQY
14,TRBD1,TRBV7-6,ASSLNIGTGGTEAF
12,-,TRBV5-4,ASSLSGRYEKLF
12,TRBD1,TRBV15,ATSNVQGNQPQH
18,TRBD2,TRBV5-4,ASSLGTSGGALSRYNEQF
13,-,TRBV5-4,ASSPQTGYNSPLH
12,TRBD1,TRBV30,AWSLDRAGNTIY
14,TRBD2,TRBV5-4,ASSPPGRLAEETQY
14,TRBD1,TRBV10-2,ASSDLDRGRNYGYT
13,TRBD1,TRBV28,ASRTGSGVNEKLF
14,TRBD2,TRBV4-1,ASSQDSSGRWETQY
12,TRBD1,TRBV7-2,ASSPQGAGGGYT
11,-,TRBV6-4,ASRATFAGGYT